The present entry profiles one T cell receptor beta chain with its context. Its antigen is still unknown. This CDR3 is built from 13 residues. After removal of 6 bases from V and 5 bases from J, the junction contained 7 bases not matched to a gene. CDR1 is SQVTM, CDR2 ANQGSEA, per germline. The data are from a study of CD4 T cells in relation to SARS-CoV-2 and coronaviruses. Unexposed donor CD4+ T cells date from 2011-2018, before the COVID-19 pandemic. The cells were cultured for 9 to 11 days before CD4+ T cells were isolated. Sequenced by immunoSEQ multiplex PCR; TCRdb stores in-frame clones only, minus some. The sample carries roughly 17,000 clones, around 82% recorded once.

Sequenced sample: CD4+ T cells from PBMCs, cultured in vitro. This TCR derives from a human donor in good health. This chain connects TRBV29-1 to TRBJ2-1, with TRBD1 identical over 7 bases. Here the CDR3 DNA reads TGCAGCGTCCTGACAGGGCGGCACAATGAGCAGTTCTTC. This gives the protein CSVLTGRHNEQFF.